This T cell receptor beta chain originates from a study of blood T cell repertoires in COVID-19. Across the study: The study drew acute and convalescent COVID-19 samples from the United States, Italy and Spain. T cells, B-cell-depleted T cells, or PBMCs provided the cDNA or gDNA that served as material.

This clone was detected a few times. Participants were aged about 18 to 100 years from about 25 US areas. The data were produced by immunoSEQ multiplex PCR, yet TCRdb's version contains in-frame clones alone and is incomplete. The table records approximately 240,000 clones, about four fifths of them present only once. Sequences were obtained from PBMCs or T cells enriched from blood (not recorded which). This clonotype was sampled from a woman aged 35 to 49 with acute COVID-19.

The CDR3 loop is CASSPRIVTSGNSYEQYF. For the CDR3, the DNA is TGCGCCAGCAGCCCGCGGATCGTGACTAGCGGGAACTCCTACGAGCAGTACTTC. The chain recombines TRBV4-1 with TRBJ2-7; 11 bases fit TRBD2. The CDR3 length is 18 residues. Germline V gives CDR1 MGHRA, CDR2 YSYEKL. With 4 bases clipped from V and 0 bases from J, the junction kept 11 bases outside the gene matches.